The 26 T cell receptor beta chains below come from one sample, sequenced in a study of cytomegalovirus exposure and HLA in healthy donors. Amplification used 60 Vbeta primers and 13 Jbeta primers. This table comes from immunoSEQ multiplex PCR, and its TCRdb copy is limited to in-frame clones, with some not included. The sample contains about 94,000 clones, more than 70% of which appear only once. Source material: PBMCs. These receptors originate from a woman in her forties in good health and CMV-seronegative.

V gene TRBV27 combines with J gene TRBJ2-7; 8 nucleotides align to TRBD2. V gave up 5 bases and J gave up 4 bases; unmatched junction bases: 7. The CDR3 loop spans 14 amino acids. Germline V gene lookup returns CDR1 MNHEY and CDR2 SMNVEV (reference sequence). The CDR3 spells CASSESGGVYEQYF. The CDR3 DNA reads TGTGCCAGCAGTGAAAGCGGGGGAGTGTACGAGCAGTACTTC.

This sequence joins TRBV4-1 and TRBJ1-2, with unresolved D. CDR1 and CDR2 (germline): MGHRA, YSYEKL. The CDR3 is 12 residues long. Trimming stripped 2 bases from V and 3 bases from J, with 4 bases between. As DNA, the CDR3 is TGCGCCAGCAGCCAACCGGACTATGGCTACACCTTC. The encoded protein is CASSQPDYGYTF.

The V gene is TRBV6-5, the J gene TRBJ1-2; D unclear. V lost 0 bases to trimming and J lost 2 bases, with 10 bases between them. The germline V gene encodes CDR1 MNHEY and CDR2 SVGAGI. This CDR3 comprises 15 residues. This CDR3 reads CASSYSGEGNYGYTF. The CDR3 bases are TGTGCCAGCAGTTACTCCGGGGAGGGCAACTATGGCTACACCTTC.

The chain combines TRBV15 with TRBJ1-4, with 10 nucleotides matching TRBD1. The V gene end was trimmed by 0 bases and the J gene end by 5 bases; junction bases not matched to a gene: 3. From germline, CDR1 is LNHNV and CDR2 YYDKDF (reference sequence). The CDR3 runs 16 residues. CDR3 bases: TGTGCCACCAGCAGAGACCCGGGACAGGGGAATGAAAAACTGTTTTTT. Its translation is CATSRDPGQGNEKLFF.

This clone was detected a few times. The chain recombines TRBV7-2 with TRBJ1-3, with D hard to call. The CDR3 loop spans 16 amino acids. Trimming cost V 5 bases and J 0 bases, with 14 bases left between them. Germline CDR1 and CDR2: SGHTA and FQGNSA. CDR3: CASSLASPYSGNTIYF. The CDR3 coding sequence is TGTGCCAGCAGCCTGGCATCGCCTTACTCTGGAAACACCATATATTTT. Together with reference TRBV7-2 and TRBJ1-3, the CDR3 gives the full variable domain: GAGVSQSPSNKVTEKGKDVELRCDPISGHTALYWYRQSLGQGLEFLIYFQGNSAPDKSGLPSDRFSAERTGGSVSTLTIQRTQQEDSAVYLCASSLASPYSGNTIYFGEGSWLTVV.

The rearrangement links TRBV7-2 to TRBJ1-6; no clear D. Germline lookup yields CDR1 SGHTA and CDR2 FQGNSA. This CDR3 spans 13 amino acids. Trimming removed 1 base from V and 11 bases from J, with 9 bases in between. The CDR3 nucleotides are TGTGCCAGCAGCTTAGTGCGGGAGGCACCCCTCCACTTT. Residues: CASSLVREAPLHF. Based on the CDR3 plus reference TRBV7-2 and TRBJ1-6, the full variable domain is GAGVSQSPSNKVTEKGKDVELRCDPISGHTALYWYRQSLGQGLEFLIYFQGNSAPDKSGLPSDRFSAERTGGSVSTLTIQRTQQEDSAVYLCASSLVREAPLHFGNGTRLTVT.

The chain joins TRBV5-1 to TRBJ1-2; 7 bases are a match to TRBD1. The CDR3 contains 15 residues. V was pared by 3 bases and J by 1 base, with 6 bases of the junction left unmatched. The V gene's germline CDR1 is SGHRS and CDR2 YFSETQ. CDR3 region: CASSSSRDSNYGYTF. DNA of the CDR3: TGCGCCAGCAGCTCCTCCCGGGACAGTAACTATGGCTACACCTTC.

The V and J genes are TRBV4-3 and TRBJ2-5; 12 positions match TRBD2. Looked up from germline, CDR1 is LGHNA and CDR2 is YSLEER. V trimming: 4 bases; J trimming: 5 bases; junction bases outside the gene matches: 5. The CDR3 loop spans 15 amino acids. The CDR3 nucleotides read TGCGCCAGCAGCCCCAGGACTAGCGGGGATGAGACCCAGTACTTC. Translation: CASSPRTSGDETQYF.

This clone appeared a few times. The CDR3 reads CASRPQTSNTEAFF. DNA of the CDR3: TGTGCCAGTAGGCCTCAGACATCGAACACTGAAGCTTTCTTT. This chain connects TRBV19 to TRBJ1-1; no clear D gene. V gave up 6 bases and J gave up 1 base, with 12 bases separating them. Looked up from germline, CDR1 is LNHDA and CDR2 is SQIVND (reference sequence). CDR3 length: 14 residues.

The V and J genes are TRBV7-9 and TRBJ1-1; D is ambiguous. Germline lookup yields CDR1 SEHNR and CDR2 FQNEAQ (reference sequence). With 5 bases removed from V and 8 bases from J, the gap between germline ends came to 9 bases. The length of the CDR3 is 11 residues. DNA of the CDR3: TGTGCCAGCAGCGGGAGCGAGGAAGCTTTCTTT. This encodes CASSGSEEAFF.

This clone turned up a few times. The chain carries TRBV7-2 and TRBJ2-7; 10 bases align to TRBD2. J was trimmed by 0 bases and V by 1 base; bases with no gene match: 9. The CDR3 extends over 18 amino acids. The V gene's germline CDR1 is SGHTA and CDR2 FQGNSA. The CDR3 region has the DNA TGTGCCAGCAGCTTAGTAGCTAGCGGGGGCACAACCTCCTACGAGCAGTACTTC. Residues: CASSLVASGGTTSYEQYF.

The chain carries TRBV5-4 and TRBJ1-1; D remains ambiguous. Trimming removed 4 bases at V and 0 bases at J, with 13 bases between. This CDR3 region has 15 residues. The germline CDR1 and CDR2 sequences are SGHNT and YYREEE (reference sequence). The CDR3: CASSTMANMNTEAFF. The CDR3, as DNA: TGTGCCAGCAGCACGATGGCAAACATGAACACTGAAGCTTTCTTT.

The rearrangement uses TRBV7-6 and TRBJ1-5; D ambiguous. This CDR3 contains 14 residues. The V end was cut by 1 base, the J end by 4 bases, with 8 bases between. Germline V gene data show CDR1 as SGHVS and CDR2 as FNYEAQ. The CDR3 DNA follows: TGTGCCAGCAGCTTAGGAGGTGGAAATCAGCCCCAGCATTTT. Its translation: CASSLGGGNQPQHF.

This clone came up once. The chain recombines TRBV30 with TRBJ1-2, with D perhaps TRBD1 (5 bases). This CDR3 spans 11 amino acids. V lost 0 bases to trimming and J lost 14 bases, with 13 bases between them. The V gene's germline CDR1 is GTSNPN and CDR2 SVGIG (reference sequence). The CDR3 DNA reads as TGTGCCTGGAGTGTAGAGGTGAAGGGGACCTTC. It specifies CAWSVEVKGTF. Using reference TRBV30 and TRBJ1-2 for the parts outside the CDR3, the full variable domain is SQTIHQWPATLVQPVGSPLSLECTVEGTSNPNLYWYRQAAGRGLQLLFYSVGIGQISSEVPQNLSASRPQDRQFILSSKKLLLSDSGFYLCAWSVEVKGTFGSGTRLTVV.

CDR3 nucleotide sequence: TGTGCCTGGAGTTCCGGGACAGGGTCCAACTATGGCTACACCTTC. This codes for CAWSSGTGSNYGYTF. The chain employs TRBV30 and TRBJ1-2; TRBD1 agrees at 9 bases. CDR1 and CDR2 from the germline V gene are GTSNPN and SVGIG (reference sequence). Germline trimming cut 2 bases from V and 2 bases from J; bases unmatched to any gene: 6. CDR3 length equals 15 residues.

This chain connects TRBV6-5 to TRBJ1-1; the D gene is possibly TRBD1 (5 bases). CDR1 and CDR2 (germline): MNHEY, SVGAGI. The CDR3 length is 16 residues. The V and J ends lost 4 bases and 1 base respectively, with 16 bases between them. CDR3 loop: CASSLGPGFSNTEAFF. In DNA form, the CDR3 reads TGTGCCAGCAGTTTGGGGCCCGGGTTCTCGAACACTGAAGCTTTCTTT.

This clone appeared a single time. The V gene is TRBV6-5, the J gene TRBJ1-1; the match to TRBD1 covers 9 bases. The length of the CDR3 is 15 residues. Trimming at V came to 2 bases and at J to 7 bases, leaving 8 bases not matched to a gene. Germline assignment: CDR1 MNHEY and CDR2 SVGAGI. This chain's CDR3 is CASSYTTGTGREAFF. CDR3 DNA: TGTGCCAGCAGTTACACCACCGGGACAGGGCGTGAAGCTTTCTTT.

The chain couples TRBV5-4 to TRBJ2-1, with TRBD2 identical over 15 bases. The junction had 6 bases not matched to a gene; V was cut back by 3 bases and J by 5 bases. The CDR3 has 17 residues. Germline assignment: CDR1 SGHNT and CDR2 YYREEE (reference sequence). CDR3 sequence reads: CASSSGLAGGLDNEQFF. As DNA, the CDR3 is TGTGCCAGCAGCTCGGGACTAGCGGGGGGCCTCGACAATGAGCAGTTCTTC.

The chain employs TRBV27 and TRBJ1-1; D not certain. This CDR3 has 11 amino acids. Between the trimmed V and J ends, which lost 3 bases and 5 bases, there was a span of 4 bases. The germline gives CDR1 MNHEY, CDR2 SMNVEV (reference sequence). In DNA, the CDR3 is TGTGCCAGCAGTTTCGGTACTGAAGCTTTCTTT. Amino acids: CASSFGTEAFF.

This clone was detected only a few times. Other nucleotide sequences from this sample produce the same CDR3. The rearrangement uses TRBV18 and TRBJ1-1; no clear D. V lost 3 bases to trimming and J lost 0 bases, with 5 bases between them. In germline, CDR1 is KGHSH, CDR2 LQKENI. The CDR3 runs 13 residues. DNA of the CDR3: TGTGCCAGCTCACCCTCCTTGAACACTGAAGCTTTCTTT. Translated, it gives CASSPSLNTEAFF.

This sequence joins TRBV10-3 and TRBJ1-1; TRBD1 agrees at 7 bases. The length of the CDR3 is 14 residues. CDR1 ENHRY and CDR2 SYGVKD come from the germline V gene. Trimming took 6 bases from V and 1 from J; bases not matched to a gene: 5. CDR3 nucleotide sequence: TGTGCCATCAGCTTGACAGGGACGAACACTGAAGCTTTCTTT. It encodes CAISLTGTNTEAFF.

The gene calls are TRBV11-1 and TRBJ1-2; 7 bases fit TRBD1. CDR1 and CDR2 (germline): SGHAT, FQDESV (reference sequence). CDR3 size: 14 residues. Trimming removed 1 base from V and 4 bases from J; junction bases left unmatched: 3. CDR3 amino acids: CASSLEQGTYGYTF. The CDR3 region has the DNA TGTGCCAGCAGCTTAGAACAGGGGACCTATGGCTACACCTTC.

This clone was counted once. This chain connects TRBV19 to TRBJ2-3; 11 positions match TRBD2. Per germline, CDR1 LNHDA and CDR2 SQIVND (reference sequence). The CDR3 is 15 residues long. V gave up 6 bases and J gave up 4 bases; unmatched junction bases: 6. The CDR3 loop is CASRRSGGASDTQYF. The CDR3 bases are TGTGCCAGTAGGCGTAGCGGGGGGGCTTCAGATACGCAGTATTTT.

This clone was detected a few times. This rearrangement joins TRBV5-5 to TRBJ1-1, with D maybe TRBD1 (5 bases). V gave up 0 bases and J gave up 2 bases, with 11 bases separating them. Germline loops: CDR1 SGHKS, CDR2 YYEKEE (reference sequence). The CDR3 is made up of 15 amino acids. DNA of the CDR3: TGTGCCAGCAGCTTGGCAGGGAAGGCTAACACTGAAGCTTTCTTT. Translated, it gives CASSLAGKANTEAFF. Together with reference TRBV5-5 and TRBJ1-1, the CDR3 gives the full variable domain: DAGVTQSPTHLIKTRGQQVTLRCSPISGHKSVSWYQQVLGQGPQFIFQYYEKEERGRGNFPDRFSARQFPNYSSELNVNALLLGDSALYLCASSLAGKANTEAFFGQGTRLTVV.

CDR3 amino acids: CASSWQAGLETQYF. The CDR3, as DNA: TGTGCCAGCAGCTGGCAAGCGGGGTTGGAGACCCAGTACTTC. The V call is TRBV5-4, the J call TRBJ2-5, with 7 positions matching TRBD2. The germline V gene has CDR1 SGHNT and CDR2 YYREEE (reference sequence). The CDR3 is made up of 14 amino acids. V shed 3 bases, J shed 5 bases, and the junction held 7 bases outside the gene matches.

The chain combines TRBV6-6 with TRBJ2-2; 8 positions agree with TRBD2. V shed 6 bases and J 1 base; nucleotides not matched to a gene: 7. CDR3 size: 16 residues. Germline V gives CDR1 MNHNY, CDR2 SVGAGI (reference sequence). The CDR3 coding sequence is TGTGCCAGCAGCCCCGGACTAGCAGGGAACACCGGGGAGCTGTTTTTT. It encodes CASSPGLAGNTGELFF.